This T cell receptor (beta chain) was identified during a study of T-cell memory formation after mild COVID-19. The 5'RACE method, run with constant-segment primers, produced TCR alpha and TCR beta cDNA libraries (carrying sample barcodes and UMIs). TCRdb ran MiXCR on the 5' RACE reads and lists one entry per CDR3 protein. The sample has over 350,000 distinct CDR3 sequences; about 17% are singletons. Germline loops: CDR1 LNHDA, CDR2 SQIVND (reference sequence). V lost 2 bases and J lost 5, with 15 bases in between. The CDR3 contains 15 residues. Sequenced sample: PBMCs or a T cell subset sorted from them (not recorded which). This TCR derives from a young man who had mild COVID-19 (a few samples of this study predate the infection). Cell type and time point are not known. V and J are TRBV19 and TRBJ1-2, with TRBD1 as a possible D gene (5 bases). As DNA, the CDR3 is TGTGCCAGTAGTATATTTGGGGGTCTCCCATATGGCTACACCTTC. It yields the protein CASSIFGGLPYGYTF.